This TCR beta chain is drawn from a study of shared T cell receptors in the human thymus. Using immunoSEQ multiplex PCR, the repertoire was profiled, and TCRdb retains in-frame clones only, with some absent. The repertoire holds 650,000 to 950,000 clones, 70% to 90% seen once, with 0.0095% to 0.013% in the top ten. This CDR3 has 17 amino acids. Germline assignment: CDR1 MDHEN and CDR2 SYDVKM. The ends were cut back, 8 bases at V and 2 bases at J, with 21 bases in the middle. The sample was also reused in another study, on human thymus T cells. Turning to that study: Corrective surgery for congenital heart defects was being performed on the healthy Finnish infants who served as donors. Resections removed during corrective heart surgery provided the thymus tissue used. Thymic and blood repertoires appeared to display a bias in their usage of V and J genes. Reports from related research described highly overlapping thymic repertoires among unrelated individuals.

The clonotype comes from a girl less than two years old with a congenital heart defect. The chain recombines TRBV28 with TRBJ1-4; D remains ambiguous. The sample taken for sequencing was thymocytes. The CDR3, as DNA: TGTGCCAGCTCAACTCCACTTTCGGGGTGGACTAATGAAAAACTGTTTTTT. This gives the protein CASSTPLSGWTNEKLFF.